This entry describes one T cell receptor beta chain. The CDR3 has 13 residues. With V trimmed by 0 bases and J by 10 bases, 2 bases remained unmatched. The germline V gene has CDR1 MNHEY and CDR2 SMNVEV (reference sequence). How the authors handled the data: Using reference gene primer amplification, nucleated cell counts were estimated. This table comes from immunoSEQ multiplex PCR, and its TCRdb copy is limited to in-frame clones, with some not included. For V, J and clone size, that table is used; D and trimming come from the DNA. The data hold 200,000 to 250,000 clones, with 70% to 90% observed a single time. The source of the sample is a study of blood T cell repertoires in COVID-19. Study details: The study drew acute and convalescent COVID-19 samples from the United States, Italy and Spain. T cells, B-cell-depleted T cells, or PBMCs provided the cDNA or gDNA that served as material.

This sequence originates from a man aged 50 to 60 with acute or convalescent COVID-19. The chain carries TRBV27 and TRBJ2-1; 8 bases are a match to TRBD2. The sequencing sample was made of peripheral blood. The CDR3 DNA follows: TGTGCCAGCAGTTTATCCAGCGGGGGCGAGCAGTTCTTC. This sequence encodes CASSLSSGGEQFF.